The 5 T cell receptor beta chains below come from one sample, sequenced in a study of shared clonotypes between healthy human individuals. TCRdb's copy holds only in-frame clones and misses some; the assay was immunoSEQ multiplex PCR. Of over 150,000 clones in the sample, around 63% were seen once. The sequencing sample was made of memory CD4+ T cells sorted from blood. Subset given: CD45RA-negative fraction. The receptors were gathered from a man under 40 in good health.

The chain uses TRBV5-6 and TRBJ2-5; weak D call: TRBD2 (5 bases). The germline V gene has CDR1 SGHDT and CDR2 YYEEEE. Trimming removed 4 bases at V and 10 bases at J, with 17 bases between. The CDR3 is made up of 13 amino acids. CDR3 sequence (DNA): TGTGCCAGCAGCATGGATACCAGCGGTGGCCAGTACTTC. Residues: CASSMDTSGGQYF.

The chain carries TRBV11-2 and TRBJ2-5, with TRBD1 as a possible D gene (5 bases). Germline CDR1 is SGHAT and CDR2 is FQNNGV. Deletions cut 2 bases from V and 0 bases from J, with 7 bases between. CDR3 length equals 14 residues. CDR3 sequence reads: CASSLRGYQETQYF. Written as DNA, the CDR3 is TGTGCCAGCAGCTTAAGGGGATACCAAGAGACCCAGTACTTC. Full variable domain (remainder filled in from reference TRBV11-2 and TRBJ2-5): EAGVAQSPRYKIIEKRQSVAFWCNPISGHATLYWYQQILGQGPKLLIQFQNNGVVDDSQLPKDRFSAERLKGVDSTLKIQPAKLEDSAVYLCASSLRGYQETQYFGPGTRLLVL.

The chain recombines TRBV6-1 with TRBJ1-3; 8 bases map to TRBD1. Trimming removed 6 bases from V and 0 bases from J; junction bases left unmatched: 4. There are 15 residues in the CDR3. Germline V gene sequence: CDR1 MNHNS, CDR2 SASEGT. CDR3 coding DNA: TGTGCCAGCAGAGCCACAGGGGGCTCTGGAAACACCATATATTTT. It translates to CASRATGGSGNTIYF.

The J gene is TRBJ2-3, the V gene TRBV29-1; 9 bases match TRBD2. Germline V gene lookup returns CDR1 SQVTM and CDR2 ANQGSEA. The CDR3 spans 14 residues. V shed 7 bases and J 6 bases; nucleotides not matched to a gene: 11. This CDR3 reads CSAPRGRAGDTQYF. CDR3 nucleotide sequence: TGCAGCGCCCCCCGCGGGAGGGCCGGGGATACGCAGTATTTT.

The chain carries TRBV11-2 and TRBJ2-5; D is perhaps TRBD2 (5 bases). Germline loops: CDR1 SGHAT, CDR2 FQNNGV. This CDR3 comprises 14 residues. V lost 5 bases to trimming and J lost 1 base, with 11 bases between them. The CDR3 DNA sequence: TGTGCCAGCAGCCCCCCAGCGGTCCAAGAGACCCAGTACTTC. Protein: CASSPPAVQETQYF.